The subject of this entry is one TCR beta chain. These data come from a study of blood T cell repertoires in COVID-19. Looking at the study overall: Both acute and convalescent COVID-19 samples were obtained from the United States, Italy and Spain. From T cells, B-cell-depleted T cells, or PBMCs came the material, which was cDNA or gDNA.

Method: immunoSEQ multiplex PCR; TCRdb's copy keeps in-frame clones and lacks some. The sample contains roughly 100,000 clones, 80% to 90% of which appear only once. Sequences were obtained from peripheral blood. This sequence was found in a woman in her 70s with acute or convalescent COVID-19.

The DNA of the CDR3 is TGTGCCAGCAGTTCTACTGGACAGGCGCGGGCCGGGGAGCTGTTTTTT. It encodes CASSSTGQARAGELFF. The rearrangement uses TRBV28 and TRBJ2-2; 7 nucleotides agree with TRBD1. The CDR3 spans 16 residues. Trimming cost V 4 bases and J 6 bases; bases outside gene matches: 11. The germline gives CDR1 MDHEN, CDR2 SYDVKM.